Listed here is a single T cell receptor beta chain. The antigen remains unidentified. This sample is drawn from a study of CXCR3-negative and CXCR3-positive naive CD8 T cells. Study-wide points: When CXCR3-positive naive cells were set against CXCR3-negative naive cells, the former had more hydrophobic TRB CDR3s.

Via 5' RACE with UMI labels, TRB cDNA libraries were prepared. TCRdb reprocessed the 5' RACE reads and reports one entry per CDR3 protein, with no DNA. This sample's table reports approximately 90,000 distinct CDR3 sequences. Germline CDR1 and CDR2: MDHEN and SYDVKM. The CDR3 has 14 amino acids. The rearrangement uses TRBV28 and TRBJ2-7; TCRdb selects TRBD1, and the lack of DNA leaves this call unchecked. The clonotype comes from a human donor in good health. Some clones in this sample may be carry-over from other donors' samples. The sequencing sample was made of naive CXCR3+ CD8+ T cells from blood. Subset here: CD45RO-CCR7+CD27+CD95- naive CD8+ T cells expressing CXCR3 (TNR3+). The CDR3 here is CASSSRQGAWEQYF.